This TCR beta chain was observed in a study of T cell changes during pregnancy in multiple sclerosis. Sequencing was performed with immunoSEQ multiplex PCR; in TCRdb, only in-frame clones are kept and a portion is missing. The sample includes about 58,000 clones, roughly nine tenths of them seen just once. With 6 bases clipped from V and 3 bases from J, the junction kept 5 bases outside the gene matches. The CDR3 covers 13 residues. Germline V gives CDR1 SGHNT, CDR2 YENEEA. The chain uses TRBV11-3 and TRBJ2-7; 7 bases line up with TRBD1. Sequencing was performed on CD4+ T cells from peripheral blood mononuclear cells, taken after pregnancy. The source is a female donor in good health, enrolled as a control in a pregnancy study. CDR3 in DNA: TGTGCCAGCAGGAGGGACAGCGACTACGAGCAGTACTTC. It specifies CASRRDSDYEQYF.